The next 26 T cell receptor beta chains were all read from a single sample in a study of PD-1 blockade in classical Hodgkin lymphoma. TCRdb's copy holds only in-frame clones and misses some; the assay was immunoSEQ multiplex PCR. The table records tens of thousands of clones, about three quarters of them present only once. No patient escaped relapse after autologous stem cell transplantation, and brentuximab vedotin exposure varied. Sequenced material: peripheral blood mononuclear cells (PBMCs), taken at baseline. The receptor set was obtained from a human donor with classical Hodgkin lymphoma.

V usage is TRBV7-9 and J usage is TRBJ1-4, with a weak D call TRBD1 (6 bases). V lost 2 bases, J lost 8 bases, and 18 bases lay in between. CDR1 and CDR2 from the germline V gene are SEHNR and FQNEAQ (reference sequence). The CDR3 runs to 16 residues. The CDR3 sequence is CASSLIRGGAKEKLFF. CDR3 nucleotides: TGTGCCAGCAGCTTAATCCGCGGGGGGGCGAAGGAAAAACTGTTTTTT.

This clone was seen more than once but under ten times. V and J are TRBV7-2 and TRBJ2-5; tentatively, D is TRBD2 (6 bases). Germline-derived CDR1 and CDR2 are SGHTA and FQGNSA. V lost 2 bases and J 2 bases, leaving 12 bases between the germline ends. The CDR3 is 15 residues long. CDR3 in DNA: TGTGCCAGCAGCTTATTTGGGGGGAATCAAGAGACCCAGTACTTC. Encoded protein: CASSLFGGNQETQYF.

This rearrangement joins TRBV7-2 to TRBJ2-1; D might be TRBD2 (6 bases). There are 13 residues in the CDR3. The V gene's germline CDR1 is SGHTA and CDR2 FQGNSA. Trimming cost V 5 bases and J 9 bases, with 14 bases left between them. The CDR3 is CASSNPGGGEQFF. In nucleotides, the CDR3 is TGTGCCAGCAGCAATCCCGGGGGTGGTGAGCAGTTCTTC. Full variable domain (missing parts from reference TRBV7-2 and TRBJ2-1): GAGVSQSPSNKVTEKGKDVELRCDPISGHTALYWYRQSLGQGLEFLIYFQGNSAPDKSGLPSDRFSAERTGGSVSTLTIQRTQQEDSAVYLCASSNPGGGEQFFGPGTRLTVL.

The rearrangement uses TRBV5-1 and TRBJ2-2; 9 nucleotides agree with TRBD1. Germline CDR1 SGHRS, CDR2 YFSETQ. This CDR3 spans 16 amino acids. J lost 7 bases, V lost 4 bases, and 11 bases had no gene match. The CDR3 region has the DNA TGCGCCAGCAGCCTTACAGGGGGCGCGAAGGGCGGGGAGCTGTTTTTT. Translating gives CASSLTGGAKGGELFF.

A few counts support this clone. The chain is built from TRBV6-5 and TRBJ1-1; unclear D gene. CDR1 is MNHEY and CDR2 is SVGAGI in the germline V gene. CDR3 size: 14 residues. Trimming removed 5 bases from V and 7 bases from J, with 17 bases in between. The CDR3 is CASSLRTSGNEAFF. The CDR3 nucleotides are TGTGCCAGCAGTCTACGAACTTCCGGGAATGAAGCTTTCTTT.

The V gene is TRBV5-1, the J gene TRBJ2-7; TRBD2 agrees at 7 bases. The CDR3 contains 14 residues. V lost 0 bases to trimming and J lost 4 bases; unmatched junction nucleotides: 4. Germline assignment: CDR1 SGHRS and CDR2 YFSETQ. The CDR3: CASSLGGGPYEQYF. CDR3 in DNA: TGCGCCAGCAGCTTGGGGGGAGGGCCTTACGAGCAGTACTTC.

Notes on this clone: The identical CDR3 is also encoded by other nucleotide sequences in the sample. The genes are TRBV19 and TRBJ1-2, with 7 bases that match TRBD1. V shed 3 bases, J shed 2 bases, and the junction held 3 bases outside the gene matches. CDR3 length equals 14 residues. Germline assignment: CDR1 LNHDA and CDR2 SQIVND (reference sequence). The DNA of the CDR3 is TGTGCCAGTAGTATCCTACAGGGGAACTATGGCTACACCTTC. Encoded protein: CASSILQGNYGYTF.

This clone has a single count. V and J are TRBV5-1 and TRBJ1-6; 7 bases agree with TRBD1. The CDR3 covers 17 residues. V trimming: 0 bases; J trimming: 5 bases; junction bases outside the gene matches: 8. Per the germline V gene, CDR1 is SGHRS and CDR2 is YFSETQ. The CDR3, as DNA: TGCGCCAGCAGCTTGGAGGGGGCAGGTCGGAATAATTCACCCCTCCACTTT. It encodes CASSLEGAGRNNSPLHF. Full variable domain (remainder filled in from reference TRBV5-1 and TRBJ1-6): KAGVTQTPRYLIKTRGQQVTLSCSPISGHRSVSWYQQTPGQGLQFLFEYFSETQRNKGNFPGRFSGRQFSNSRSEMNVSTLELGDSALYLCASSLEGAGRNNSPLHFGNGTRLTVT.

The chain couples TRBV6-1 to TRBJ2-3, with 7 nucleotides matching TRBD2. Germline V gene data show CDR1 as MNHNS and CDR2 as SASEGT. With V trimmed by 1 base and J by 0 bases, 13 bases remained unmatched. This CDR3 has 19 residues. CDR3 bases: TGTGCCAGCAGTGAAGTCGCGGCGGGGGTGACAACTAGCACAGATACGCAGTATTTT. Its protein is CASSEVAAGVTTSTDTQYF.

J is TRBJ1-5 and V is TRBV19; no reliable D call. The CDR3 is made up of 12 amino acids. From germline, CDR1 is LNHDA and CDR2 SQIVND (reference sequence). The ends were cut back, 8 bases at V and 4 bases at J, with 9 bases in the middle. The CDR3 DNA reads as TGTGCCAGTGCAGACGGTAATCAGCCCCAGCATTTT. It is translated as CASADGNQPQHF. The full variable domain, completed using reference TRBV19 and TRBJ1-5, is DGGITQSPKYLFRKEGQNVTLSCEQNLNHDAMYWYRQDPGQGLRLIYYSQIVNDFQKGDIAEGYSVSREKKESFPLTVTSAQKNPTAFYLCASADGNQPQHFGDGTRLSIL.

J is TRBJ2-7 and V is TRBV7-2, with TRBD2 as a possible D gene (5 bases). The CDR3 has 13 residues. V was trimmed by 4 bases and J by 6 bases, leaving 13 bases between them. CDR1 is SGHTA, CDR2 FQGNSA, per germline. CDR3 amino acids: CASSSDSGSEQYV. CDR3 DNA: TGTGCCAGCAGCTCGGACTCGGGGTCCGAGCAGTACGTC.

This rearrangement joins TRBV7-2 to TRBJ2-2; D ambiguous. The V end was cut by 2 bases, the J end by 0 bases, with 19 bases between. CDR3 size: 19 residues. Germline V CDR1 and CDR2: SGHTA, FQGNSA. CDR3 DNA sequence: TGTGCCAGCAGCTTATGGTCCCCAAGGACCCGTTCGAACACCGGGGAGCTGTTTTTT. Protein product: CASSLWSPRTRSNTGELFF.

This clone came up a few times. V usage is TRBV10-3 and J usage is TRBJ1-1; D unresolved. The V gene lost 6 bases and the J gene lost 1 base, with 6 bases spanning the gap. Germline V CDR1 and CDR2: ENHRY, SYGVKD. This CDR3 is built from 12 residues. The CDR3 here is CAIRLENTEAFF. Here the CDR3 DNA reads TGTGCCATCAGGTTGGAGAACACTGAAGCTTTCTTT.

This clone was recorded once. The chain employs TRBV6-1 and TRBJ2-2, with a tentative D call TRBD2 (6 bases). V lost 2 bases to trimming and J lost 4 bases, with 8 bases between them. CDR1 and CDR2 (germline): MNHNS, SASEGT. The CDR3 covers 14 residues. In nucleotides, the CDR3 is TGTGCCAGCAGTGAAAGGAGGGCCACCGGGGAGCTGTTTTTT. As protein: CASSERRATGELFF.

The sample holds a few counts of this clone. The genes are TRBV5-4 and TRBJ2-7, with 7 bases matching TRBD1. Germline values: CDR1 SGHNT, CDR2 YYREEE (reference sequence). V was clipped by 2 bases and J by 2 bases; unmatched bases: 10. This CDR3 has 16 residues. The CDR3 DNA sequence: TGTGCCAGCAGCTTCGGACCGGGACAGAGGACCTACGAGCAGTACTTC. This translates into CASSFGPGQRTYEQYF.

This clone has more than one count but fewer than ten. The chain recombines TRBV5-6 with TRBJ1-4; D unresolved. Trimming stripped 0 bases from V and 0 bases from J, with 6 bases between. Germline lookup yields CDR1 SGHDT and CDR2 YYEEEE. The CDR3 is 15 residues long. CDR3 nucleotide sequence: TGTGCCAGCAGCTTGGCCGGGCCAACTAATGAAAAACTGTTTTTT. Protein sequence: CASSLAGPTNEKLFF.

The CDR3 nucleotides are TGTGCCAGTAGCGTCGGCTCCTCTGGAAACACCATATATTTT. Protein sequence: CASSVGSSGNTIYF. The chain uses TRBV19 and TRBJ1-3; D unclear. V lost 6 bases and J lost 0, with 9 bases in between. The germline CDR1 and CDR2 sequences are LNHDA and SQIVND (reference sequence). This CDR3 comprises 14 residues.

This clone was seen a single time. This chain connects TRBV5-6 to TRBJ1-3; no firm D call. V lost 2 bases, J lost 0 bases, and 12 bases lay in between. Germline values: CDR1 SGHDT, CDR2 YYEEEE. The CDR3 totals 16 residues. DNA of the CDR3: TGTGCCAGCAGCTTCGGCCGACCGAACTCTGGAAACACCATATATTTT. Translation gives CASSFGRPNSGNTIYF.

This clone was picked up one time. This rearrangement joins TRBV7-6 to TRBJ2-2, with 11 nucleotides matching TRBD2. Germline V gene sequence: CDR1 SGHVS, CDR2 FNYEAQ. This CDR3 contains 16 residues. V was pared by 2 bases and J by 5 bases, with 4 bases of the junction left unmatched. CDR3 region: CASSLSGLAATGELFF. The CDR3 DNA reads TGTGCCAGCAGCTTATCGGGACTAGCGGCTACCGGGGAGCTGTTTTTT.

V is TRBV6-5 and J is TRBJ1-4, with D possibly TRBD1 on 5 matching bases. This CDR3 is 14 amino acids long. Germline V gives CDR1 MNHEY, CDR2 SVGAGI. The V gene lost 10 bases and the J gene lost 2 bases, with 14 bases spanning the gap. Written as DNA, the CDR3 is TGTGCCACCCGGACCCGGGACACTAATGAAAAACTGTTTTTT. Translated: CATRTRDTNEKLFF.

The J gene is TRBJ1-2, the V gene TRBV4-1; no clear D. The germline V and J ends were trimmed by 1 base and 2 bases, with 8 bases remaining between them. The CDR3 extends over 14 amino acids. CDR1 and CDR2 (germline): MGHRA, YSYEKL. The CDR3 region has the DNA TGCGCCAGCAGCCAAGCACAAGGGAACTATGGCTACACCTTC. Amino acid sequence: CASSQAQGNYGYTF.

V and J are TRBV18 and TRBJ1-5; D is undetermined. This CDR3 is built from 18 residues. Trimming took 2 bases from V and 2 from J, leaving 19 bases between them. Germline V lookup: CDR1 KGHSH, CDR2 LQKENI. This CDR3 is CASSPTDGSLYGNQPQHF. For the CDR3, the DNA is TGTGCCAGCTCACCAACGGACGGCTCACTTTATGGCAATCAGCCCCAGCATTTT.

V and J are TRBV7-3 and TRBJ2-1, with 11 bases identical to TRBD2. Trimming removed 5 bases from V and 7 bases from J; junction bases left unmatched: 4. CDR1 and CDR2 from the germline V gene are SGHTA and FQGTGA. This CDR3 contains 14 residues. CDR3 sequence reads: CASSPRLAGNEQFF. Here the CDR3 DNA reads TGTGCCAGCAGCCCCCGACTAGCGGGAAATGAGCAGTTCTTC.

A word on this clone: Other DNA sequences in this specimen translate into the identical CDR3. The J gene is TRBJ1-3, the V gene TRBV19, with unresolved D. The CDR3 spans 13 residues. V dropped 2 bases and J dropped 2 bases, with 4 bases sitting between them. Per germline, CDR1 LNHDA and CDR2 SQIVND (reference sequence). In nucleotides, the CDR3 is TGTGCCAGTAGTATACTTACTGGAAACACCATATATTTT. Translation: CASSILTGNTIYF.

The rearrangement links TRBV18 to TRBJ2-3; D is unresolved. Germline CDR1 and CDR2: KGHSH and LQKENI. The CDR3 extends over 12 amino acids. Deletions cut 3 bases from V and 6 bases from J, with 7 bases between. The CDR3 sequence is CASSPGVDTQYF. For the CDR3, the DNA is TGTGCCAGCTCACCTGGAGTGGATACGCAGTATTTT.

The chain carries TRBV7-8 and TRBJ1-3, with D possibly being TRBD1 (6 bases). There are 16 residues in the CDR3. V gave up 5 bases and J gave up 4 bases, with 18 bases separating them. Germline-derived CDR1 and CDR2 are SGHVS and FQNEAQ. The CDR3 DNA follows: TGTGCCAGCAGCGTCCGGGGGCCGTTCGTGGGAAACACCATATATTTT. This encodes CASSVRGPFVGNTIYF.